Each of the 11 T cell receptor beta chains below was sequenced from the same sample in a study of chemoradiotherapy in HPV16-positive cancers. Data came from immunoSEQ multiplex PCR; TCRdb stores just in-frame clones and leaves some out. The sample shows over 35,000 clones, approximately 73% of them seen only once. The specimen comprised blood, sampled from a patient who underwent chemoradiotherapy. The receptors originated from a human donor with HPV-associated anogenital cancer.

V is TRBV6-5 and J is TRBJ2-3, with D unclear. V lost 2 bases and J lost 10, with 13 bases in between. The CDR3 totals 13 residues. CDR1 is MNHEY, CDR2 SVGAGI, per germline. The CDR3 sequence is CASSYDGRSAQYF. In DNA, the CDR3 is TGTGCCAGCAGTTACGATGGAAGGTCGGCGCAGTATTTT.

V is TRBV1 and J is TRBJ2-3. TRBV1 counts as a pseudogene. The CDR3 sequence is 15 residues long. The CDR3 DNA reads TGCACCAGCAGCCAAAGGCACGACGGCACAGATACGCAGTATTTT. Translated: CTSSQRHDGTDTQYF.

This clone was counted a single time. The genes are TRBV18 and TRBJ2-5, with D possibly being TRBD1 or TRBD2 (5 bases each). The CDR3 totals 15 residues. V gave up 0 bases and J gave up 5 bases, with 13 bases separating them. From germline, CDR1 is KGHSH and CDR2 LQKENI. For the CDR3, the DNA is TGTGCCAGCTCACCACCTGAAGGGGAGAGGGAGACCCAGTACTTC. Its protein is CASSPPEGERETQYF.

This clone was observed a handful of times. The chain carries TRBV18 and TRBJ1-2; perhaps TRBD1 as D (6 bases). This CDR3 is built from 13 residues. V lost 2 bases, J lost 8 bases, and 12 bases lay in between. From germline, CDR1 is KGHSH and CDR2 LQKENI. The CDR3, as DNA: TGTGCCAGCTCACCAGGGACACTGGAAGGCTACACCTTC. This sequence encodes CASSPGTLEGYTF.

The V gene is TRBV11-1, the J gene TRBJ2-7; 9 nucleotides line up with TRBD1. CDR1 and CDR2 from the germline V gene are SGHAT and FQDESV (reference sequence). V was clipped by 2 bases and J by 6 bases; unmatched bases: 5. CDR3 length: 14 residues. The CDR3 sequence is CASSLRTGVGEQYF. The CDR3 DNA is TGTGCCAGCAGCTTAAGGACAGGGGTCGGCGAGCAGTACTTC.

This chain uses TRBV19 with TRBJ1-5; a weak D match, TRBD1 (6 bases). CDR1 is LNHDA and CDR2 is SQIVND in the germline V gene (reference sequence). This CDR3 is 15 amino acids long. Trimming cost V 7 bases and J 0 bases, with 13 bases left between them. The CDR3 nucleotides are TGTGCCAGTACCGAACAGGGCAATAGCAATCAGCCCCAGCATTTT. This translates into CASTEQGNSNQPQHF.

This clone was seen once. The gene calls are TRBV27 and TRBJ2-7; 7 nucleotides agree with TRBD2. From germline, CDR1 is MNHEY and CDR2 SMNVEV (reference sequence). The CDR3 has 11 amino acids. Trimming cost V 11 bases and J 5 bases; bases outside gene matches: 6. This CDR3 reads CAVGRGNEQYF. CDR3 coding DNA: TGTGCCGTCGGGCGGGGGAACGAGCAGTACTTC.

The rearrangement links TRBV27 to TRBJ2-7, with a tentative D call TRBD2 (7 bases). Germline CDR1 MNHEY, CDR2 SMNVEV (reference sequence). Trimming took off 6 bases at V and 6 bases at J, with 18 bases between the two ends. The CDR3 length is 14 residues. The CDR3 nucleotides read TGTGCCAGCAGGAAGCAGGGGAGGGGAGGCGAGCAGTACTTC. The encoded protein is CASRKQGRGGEQYF.

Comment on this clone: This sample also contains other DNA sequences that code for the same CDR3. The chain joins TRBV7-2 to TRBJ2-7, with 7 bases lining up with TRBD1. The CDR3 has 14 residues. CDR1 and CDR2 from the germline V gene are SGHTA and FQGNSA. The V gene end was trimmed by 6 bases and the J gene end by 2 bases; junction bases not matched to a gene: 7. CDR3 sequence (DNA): TGTGCCAGCAGTTTCGGGACAGCGACCTACGAGCAGTACTTC. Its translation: CASSFGTATYEQYF.

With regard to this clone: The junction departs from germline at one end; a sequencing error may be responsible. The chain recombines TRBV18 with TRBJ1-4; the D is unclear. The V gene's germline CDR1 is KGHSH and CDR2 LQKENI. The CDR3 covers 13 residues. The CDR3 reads CASSPRTYEKLFF. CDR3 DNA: TGTGCCAGCTCACCACGAACTTATGAAAAACTGTTTTTT.

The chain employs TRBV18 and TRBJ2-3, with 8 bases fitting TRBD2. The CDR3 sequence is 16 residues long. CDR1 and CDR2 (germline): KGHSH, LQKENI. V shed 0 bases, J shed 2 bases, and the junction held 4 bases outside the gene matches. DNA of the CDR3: TGTGCCAGCTCACCACCCAGCGGGGGTCTCACAGATACGCAGTATTTT. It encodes CASSPPSGGLTDTQYF.